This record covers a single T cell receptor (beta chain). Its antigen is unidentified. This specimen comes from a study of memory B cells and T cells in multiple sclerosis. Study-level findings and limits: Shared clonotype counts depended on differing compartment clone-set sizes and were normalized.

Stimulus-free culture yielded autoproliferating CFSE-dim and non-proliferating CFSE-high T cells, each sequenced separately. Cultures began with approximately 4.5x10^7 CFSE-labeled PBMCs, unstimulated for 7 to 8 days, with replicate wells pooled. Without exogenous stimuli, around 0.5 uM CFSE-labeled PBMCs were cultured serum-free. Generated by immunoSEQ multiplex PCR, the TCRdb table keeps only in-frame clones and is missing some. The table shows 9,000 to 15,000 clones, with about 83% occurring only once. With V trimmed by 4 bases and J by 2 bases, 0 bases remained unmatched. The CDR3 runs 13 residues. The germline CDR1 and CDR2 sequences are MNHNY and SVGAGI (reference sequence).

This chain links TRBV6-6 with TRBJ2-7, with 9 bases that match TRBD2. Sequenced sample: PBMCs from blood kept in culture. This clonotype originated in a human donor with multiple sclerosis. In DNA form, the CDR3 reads TGTGCCAGCAGTTTAGCGGGAGCCTACGAGCAGTACTTC. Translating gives CASSLAGAYEQYF.